The 27 T cell receptor beta chains in this list originate from one sample, sequenced in a study of blood T cell repertoires in COVID-19. Assay: immunoSEQ multiplex PCR; the TCRdb copy retains only in-frame clones and omits some. The sample lists 15,000 to 20,000 clones, 75% to 85% seen once, with approximately 20% in the top ten. The sequencing sample was made of peripheral blood. These receptors originate from an elderly man with active COVID-19.

The chain employs TRBV19 and TRBJ2-5; a possible D gene is TRBD1 (6 bases). V shed 5 bases and J shed 1 base, with 14 bases lying between them. The CDR3 is 15 amino acids. CDR1 and CDR2 from the germline V gene are LNHDA and SQIVND (reference sequence). The CDR3 reads CASSLSATGQETQYF. The CDR3 nucleotides are TGTGCCAGTAGTCTCTCCGCGACAGGCCAAGAGACCCAGTACTTC. Supplemented by reference TRBV19 and TRBJ2-5, the full variable domain reads DGGITQSPKYLFRKEGQNVTLSCEQNLNHDAMYWYRQDPGQGLRLIYYSQIVNDFQKGDIAEGYSVSREKKESFPLTVTSAQKNPTAFYLCASSLSATGQETQYFGPGTRLLVL.

This chain links TRBV10-2 with TRBJ2-4; 11 positions match TRBD1. V lost 8 bases, J lost 0 bases, and 12 bases stayed unmatched. Germline V gene sequence: CDR1 WSHSY, CDR2 SAAADI. CDR3 length equals 18 residues. Written as DNA, the CDR3 is TGCGCCAGCGGAACGCGGGACAGGGGGAAAGGAGCCAAAAACATTCAGTACTTC. This sequence encodes CASGTRDRGKGAKNIQYF.

V gene TRBV6-5 combines with J gene TRBJ2-1, with 11 bases lining up with TRBD2. V was pared by 6 bases and J by 6 bases, with 7 bases of the junction left unmatched. Germline CDR1 is MNHEY and CDR2 is SVGAGI. CDR3 length: 15 residues. CDR3: CASSATSGSGNEQFF. The CDR3 DNA sequence: TGTGCCAGCAGCGCTACTAGCGGGAGTGGCAATGAGCAGTTCTTC.

This chain joins TRBV6-5 and TRBJ1-4; D perhaps matches TRBD1 (6 bases). Trimming took 6 bases from V and 8 from J, leaving 16 bases between them. This CDR3 region has 14 residues. CDR1 and CDR2 from the germline V gene are MNHEY and SVGAGI. CDR3 protein: CASRGGATGEKLFF. In nucleotides, the CDR3 is TGTGCCAGCAGGGGGGGGGCAACGGGAGAAAAACTGTTTTTT.

This chain uses TRBV30 with TRBJ1-6, with TRBD1 matching over 9 bases. The CDR3 sequence is 15 residues long. Germline assignment: CDR1 GTSNPN and CDR2 SVGIG (reference sequence). The junction had 5 bases not matched to a gene; V was cut back by 0 bases and J by 8 bases. This chain's CDR3 is CAWSVGGQGDSPLHF. CDR3 sequence (DNA): TGTGCCTGGAGTGTAGGGGGACAGGGAGATTCACCCCTCCACTTT.

The V call is TRBV2, the J call TRBJ2-2; no clear D gene. CDR1 and CDR2 (germline): SNHLY, FYNNEI. V was shortened by 5 bases and J by 6 bases, with 16 bases between the two germline ends. This CDR3 has 15 amino acids. CDR3 in DNA: TGTGCCAGCAGTCGCACTACCCTAACGGCCGGGGAGCTGTTTTTT. This sequence encodes CASSRTTLTAGELFF.

The chain joins TRBV5-1 to TRBJ2-7; D is unresolved. The CDR3 is made up of 15 amino acids. Germline V lookup: CDR1 SGHRS, CDR2 YFSETQ. V lost 0 bases, J lost 0 bases, and 10 bases lay in between. The CDR3: CASSLGGAVSYEQYF. The CDR3 DNA follows: TGCGCCAGCAGCTTGGGAGGTGCAGTCTCCTACGAGCAGTACTTC.

V and J are TRBV5-6 and TRBJ2-7; 11 bases match TRBD2. The V gene's germline CDR1 is SGHDT and CDR2 YYEEEE. J was trimmed by 3 bases and V by 0 bases; bases with no gene match: 2. The CDR3 runs 15 residues. Here the CDR3 DNA reads TGTGCCAGCAGCTTGGCTGGGACTAGCGGCTACGAGCAGTACTTC. Translation gives CASSLAGTSGYEQYF.

This chain uses TRBV25-1 with TRBJ1-1, with unresolved D. Trimming stripped 5 bases from V and 1 base from J, with 5 bases between. The CDR3 covers 12 residues. CDR1 and CDR2 from the germline V gene are MGHDK and SYGVNS. The CDR3 nucleotides read TGTGCCAGCAGTTTCCAGAACACTGAAGCTTTCTTT. It encodes CASSFQNTEAFF.

The chain joins TRBV4-2 to TRBJ2-7; D is ambiguous. Germline lookup yields CDR1 LGHNA and CDR2 YNFKEQ. Trimming stripped 4 bases from V and 3 bases from J, with 7 bases between. The CDR3 covers 12 residues. The chain's CDR3 is CASSPYCYEQYF. CDR3 sequence (DNA): TGTGCCAGCAGCCCCTATTGCTACGAGCAGTACTTC.

This clone was counted once. The V and J genes are TRBV5-4 and TRBJ2-3; 12 nucleotides align to TRBD2. The germline V gene has CDR1 SGHNT and CDR2 YYREEE (reference sequence). This CDR3 is 16 amino acids long. Trimming at V came to 3 bases and at J to 4 bases, leaving 6 bases not matched to a gene. CDR3 DNA sequence: TGTGCCAGCAGCTCCGCTAGCGGGAGGGCCGCAGATACGCAGTATTTT. Its translation: CASSSASGRAADTQYF.

The gene calls are TRBV7-2 and TRBJ2-3; 10 nucleotides agree with TRBD2. Germline CDR1 and CDR2: SGHTA and FQGNSA. The CDR3 sequence is 17 residues long. The junction had 7 bases not matched to a gene; V was cut back by 1 base and J by 3 bases. The chain's CDR3 is CASSLVGLAGVTDTQYF. CDR3 DNA: TGTGCCAGCAGCTTAGTCGGGCTAGCGGGAGTTACAGATACGCAGTATTTT.

In this sample, this clone is medium-sized (0.01 to 0.1%). The CDR3 sequence is CASSQDPAGLEKLFF. The CDR3 region has the DNA TGTGCCAGCAGCCAAGATCCGGCAGGGCTAGAAAAACTGTTTTTT. V usage is TRBV4-2 and J usage is TRBJ1-4; D might be TRBD1 (5 bases). Trimming took off 0 bases at V and 8 bases at J, with 13 bases between the two ends. Germline lookup yields CDR1 LGHNA and CDR2 YNFKEQ. The CDR3 runs to 15 residues.

The V and J genes are TRBV27 and TRBJ2-7, with a tentative D call TRBD1 (5 bases). Trimming shortened V by 6 bases and J by 5 bases, and 20 bases separated the two germline ends. The germline gives CDR1 MNHEY, CDR2 SMNVEV (reference sequence). The length of the CDR3 is 15 residues. The CDR3 DNA is TGTGCCAGCAGCTCGGTTCAGGGATTTAGGCACGAGCAGTACTTC. Residues: CASSSVQGFRHEQYF.

The rearrangement joins TRBV2 to TRBJ2-7; no clear D. CDR1 and CDR2 from the germline V gene are SNHLY and FYNNEI. The germline V and J ends were trimmed by 3 bases and 5 bases, with 11 bases remaining between them. The CDR3 consists of 13 residues. This chain's CDR3 is CASSEGPTDEQYF. Here the CDR3 DNA reads TGTGCCAGCAGTGAGGGCCCCACGGACGAGCAGTACTTC.

This chain joins TRBV6-6 and TRBJ2-3; D is possibly TRBD2 (6 bases). The CDR3 spans 15 residues. The V end lost 7 bases, the J end lost 3 bases, and 17 bases lay between the germline ends. Germline V gene lookup returns CDR1 MNHNY and CDR2 SVGAGI (reference sequence). The DNA of the CDR3 is TGTGCCAGCACCTCCATAGGGGCGGGAACAGATACGCAGTATTTT. Its protein is CASTSIGAGTDTQYF.

This chain links TRBV6-5 with TRBJ2-1, with TRBD1 matching over 7 bases. Trimming cost V 7 bases and J 9 bases; bases outside gene matches: 12. The CDR3 runs 14 residues. From germline, CDR1 is MNHEY and CDR2 SVGAGI. This CDR3 reads CASTPARSGGEQFF. The DNA of the CDR3 is TGTGCCAGCACCCCTGCTAGGTCAGGGGGTGAGCAGTTCTTC.

The gene calls are TRBV6-5 and TRBJ2-2; 8 bases fit TRBD1. The CDR3 spans 15 residues. V was clipped by 7 bases and J by 0 bases; unmatched bases: 4. The germline CDR1 and CDR2 sequences are MNHEY and SVGAGI. As DNA, the CDR3 is TGTGCCAGCACTGCGACAGGGGCGAACACCGGGGAGCTGTTTTTT. It encodes CASTATGANTGELFF.

V and J are TRBV2 and TRBJ2-3; D unresolved. V shed 2 bases and J shed 3 bases, with 12 bases lying between them. In germline, CDR1 is SNHLY, CDR2 FYNNEI. This CDR3 comprises 15 residues. The CDR3 here is CASSEQERRTDTQYF. The CDR3 DNA reads as TGTGCCAGCAGTGAACAGGAAAGACGGACAGATACGCAGTATTTT. Variable domain in full (rest from reference TRBV2 and TRBJ2-3): EPEVTQTPSHQVTQMGQEVILRCVPISNHLYFYWYRQILGQKVEFLVSFYNNEISEKSEIFDDQFSVERPDGSNFTLKIRSTKLEDSAMYFCASSEQERRTDTQYFGPGTRLTVL.

The chain is built from TRBV10-1 and TRBJ2-3; 9 positions match TRBD2. This CDR3 contains 14 residues. Germline lookup yields CDR1 WNHNN and CDR2 SYGVQD (reference sequence). With V trimmed by 8 bases and J by 6 bases, 9 bases remained unmatched. The CDR3 nucleotides are TGCGCCAGCTCAGCGGGAGGCCCGAGGGATACGCAGTATTTT. The encoded protein is CASSAGGPRDTQYF.

V gene TRBV6-4 combines with J gene TRBJ2-3; D unresolved. Trimming cost V 6 bases and J 2 bases, with 9 bases left between them. CDR1 and CDR2 from the germline V gene are MRHNA and SNTAGT. The CDR3 is 13 residues long. The CDR3 DNA reads as TGTGCCAGCAGAGGAGCTAACACAGATACGCAGTATTTT. It specifies CASRGANTDTQYF.

This rearrangement joins TRBV16 to TRBJ2-1; D possibly corresponds to TRBD2 (6 bases). CDR1 and CDR2 (germline): KGHSY, FQNENV. There are 13 residues in the CDR3. With 4 bases removed from V and 9 bases from J, the gap between germline ends came to 13 bases. CDR3 loop: CASSRRRDGEQFF. For the CDR3, the DNA is TGTGCCAGCAGCCGGCGGAGGGATGGTGAGCAGTTCTTC.

The V call is TRBV10-3, the J call TRBJ2-7; 7 bases map to TRBD2. Germline values: CDR1 ENHRY, CDR2 SYGVKD. J gave up 0 bases and V 8 bases, and 10 bases lay outside the gene matches. The CDR3 totals 15 residues. In nucleotides, the CDR3 is TGTGCCATCGGTGCTAGCGGACCTAGCTCCTACGAGCAGTACTTC. This gives the protein CAIGASGPSSYEQYF.

The chain recombines TRBV6-6 with TRBJ2-1; 10 bases match TRBD1. This CDR3 has 16 residues. The germline V gene has CDR1 MNHNY and CDR2 SVGAGI (reference sequence). The J segment lost 3 bases and the V segment lost 5 bases, leaving 7 bases of the junction unmatched. CDR3 DNA: TGTGCCAGCAGTGGAGACAGGGGGCCTTACTACAATGAGCAGTTCTTC. This sequence encodes CASSGDRGPYYNEQFF.

The rearrangement joins TRBV10-1 to TRBJ2-3; 9 bases map to TRBD2. From germline, CDR1 is WNHNN and CDR2 SYGVQD (reference sequence). V lost 6 bases, J lost 6 bases, and 7 bases stayed unmatched. The CDR3 extends over 14 amino acids. DNA of the CDR3: TGCGCCAGCAGGCGGGGGGGCCCTGCGGATACGCAGTATTTT. As protein: CASRRGGPADTQYF.

In its sample, this clone was seen a few times. The V gene is TRBV29-1, the J gene TRBJ1-1; no reliable D call. Germline CDR1 is SQVTM and CDR2 is ANQGSEA. V was trimmed by 7 bases and J by 8 bases, leaving 14 bases between them. The CDR3 loop spans 11 amino acids. The CDR3 region is CSAIQTGEAFF. The DNA for the CDR3 is TGCAGCGCCATTCAGACGGGAGAAGCTTTCTTT.

This clone showed up just once. V and J are TRBV7-2 and TRBJ2-1, with TRBD2 matching 7 bases. Germline trimming cut 4 bases from V and 7 bases from J; bases unmatched to any gene: 13. Germline CDR1 SGHTA, CDR2 FQGNSA. The CDR3 extends over 16 amino acids. This CDR3 reads CASSSLAGLVGNEQFF. Here the CDR3 DNA reads TGTGCCAGCAGCTCATTAGCGGGCCTTGTCGGGAATGAGCAGTTCTTC. Looking up the rest from reference TRBV7-2 and TRBJ2-1 gives the full variable domain: GAGVSQSPSNKVTEKGKDVELRCDPISGHTALYWYRQSLGQGLEFLIYFQGNSAPDKSGLPSDRFSAERTGGSVSTLTIQRTQQEDSAVYLCASSSLAGLVGNEQFFGPGTRLTVL.